The rows below give T cell receptor beta chains drawn from one sample of a study of early T cells in non-severe SARS-CoV-2 infection. TCRdb independently ran MiXCR on the 5' RACE reads; one entry per CDR3 protein. The top ten clones hold around 8.4% of a sample with tens of thousands of distinct CDR3 sequences, about 3.8% of them seen once. The sample was whole blood. The receptors here all came from an adult who was a healthcare worker with PCR-confirmed SARS-CoV-2 infection or an uninfected control (not recorded which). Each CDR3 is given with its conserved first and last residue. The D gene is left open where the match is weak. Size values are once, few and many counts, or a class for expanded clones, and some rows have none.

many	.	TRBV29-1	TRBJ1-1	16	CSVEDPYRDGLFEAFF	TGCAGCGTTGAAGATCCGTACCGGGATGGGCTATTTGAAGCTTTCTTT
many	TRBD1	TRBV28	TRBJ2-7	15	CASSTAGTGTYEQYF	TGTGCCAGCAGTACGGCCGGGACAGGAACCTACGAGCAGTACTTC
few	TRBD1	TRBV20-1	TRBJ2-7	13	CSARPGTGYEQYF	TGCAGTGCTAGACCCGGGACAGGCTACGAGCAGTACTTC
few	.	TRBV7-7	TRBJ2-5	13	CASSSQGQETQYF	TGTGCTAGCAGCTCCCAGGGACAAGAGACCCAGTACTTC
many	TRBD2	TRBV27	TRBJ2-3	14	CASSSPGLADTQYF	TGTGCCAGCAGCTCCCCGGGACTAGCAGATACGCAGTATTTT
many	TRBD2	TRBV5-1	TRBJ2-5	15	CASSRGLAALETQYF	TGCGCCAGCAGCAGGGGACTAGCGGCCCTCGAGACCCAGTACTTC
many	.	TRBV6-4	TRBJ2-1	13	CASSRTGEDEQFF	TGTGCCAGCAGTCGGACTGGGGAGGATGAGCAGTTCTTC
many	.	TRBV6-2/TRBV6-3	TRBJ1-1	17	CASTPLEGLGTNTEAFF	TGTGCCAGCACCCCCCTGGAGGGCTTAGGGACGAACACTGAAGCTTTCTTT
many	.	TRBV20-1	TRBJ2-6	16	CSAREVQGNGANVLTF	TGCAGTGCTAGAGAGGTACAGGGCAATGGGGCCAACGTCCTGACTTTC
many	.	TRBV7-9	TRBJ2-3	14	CASSQGPRGDTQYF	TGTGCCAGCAGCCAGGGACCTCGAGGAGATACGCAGTATTTT
few	.	TRBV3-1	TRBJ2-5	14	CASSQVGGQETQYF	TGTGCCAGCAGCCAAGTGGGGGGTCAAGAGACCCAGTACTTC
many	TRBD2	TRBV11-2	TRBJ2-5	15	CASSLDSGGGETQYF	TGTGCCAGCAGCCTCGATAGCGGGGGTGGAGAGACCCAGTACTTC
many	.	TRBV4-3	TRBJ1-6	14	CASSRTREVSPLHF	TGCGCCAGCAGCCGGACACGAGAGGTTTCACCCCTCCACTTT
many	TRBD1	TRBV6-1	TRBJ2-2	15	CASTPRDRSTGELFF	TGTGCCAGCACCCCCCGGGACAGGTCCACCGGGGAGCTGTTTTTT
many	TRBD2	TRBV28	TRBJ2-3	16	CASSRLAGGWTDTQYF	TGTGCCAGCAGTCGGCTAGCGGGGGGTTGGACAGATACGCAGTATTTT
many	.	TRBV6-1	TRBJ1-1	13	CANWDAMNTEAFF	TGTGCCAACTGGGACGCCATGAACACTGAAGCTTTCTTT
few	TRBD2	TRBV6-5	TRBJ2-1	15	CASRRGGTSSNEQFF	TGTGCCAGCAGACGAGGGGGGACTAGCAGCAATGAGCAGTTCTTC
many	.	TRBV20-1	TRBJ2-2	14	CSARLVQGTGELFF	TGCAGTGCTAGACTTGTTCAGGGCACCGGGGAGCTGTTTTTT
many	.	TRBV20-1	TRBJ1-6	14	CSAAYRPYNSPLHF	TGCAGTGCCGCGTACAGGCCCTATAATTCACCCCTCCACTTT
many	TRBD1	TRBV2	TRBJ2-5	17	CASSLQITGTGIETQYF	TGTGCCAGCAGCTTACAGATAACCGGGACAGGGATCGAGACCCAGTACTTC
many	TRBD1	TRBV7-2	TRBJ1-5	17	CASSLARTGAGNQPQHF	TGTGCCAGCAGCTTAGCGCGCACAGGGGCCGGCAATCAGCCCCAGCATTTT
many	.	TRBV29-1	TRBJ2-1	11	CSVEYYNEQFF	TGCAGCGTGGAGTACTACAATGAGCAGTTCTTC
few	.	TRBV4-3	TRBJ1-2	15	CASSQARGGYYGYTF	TGCGCCAGCAGCCAAGCACGCGGGGGCTACTATGGCTACACCTTC
.	.	TRBV18	TRBJ2-3	13	CASSHSSTDTQYF	TGTGCCAGCTCCCATTCGTCCACAGATACGCAGTATTTT
many	TRBD1	TRBV12-3/TRBV12-4	TRBJ1-2	15	CASSSETGGGYGYTF	TGTGCCAGCAGTTCCGAAACAGGGGGCGGCTATGGCTACACCTTC
.	.	TRBV7-2	TRBJ2-7	14	CASSLGSYGGEQYF	TGTGCCAGCAGCTTGGGTTCTTACGGCGGGGAGCAGTACTTC
.	TRBD1	TRBV20-1	TRBJ1-2	14	CSARDRTGDYGYTF	TGCAGTGCTAGAGATAGGACAGGGGACTATGGCTACACCTTC
many	.	TRBV5-5	TRBJ2-1	15	CASSPPLDPLNEQFF	TGTGCCAGCAGCCCACCCCTGGACCCCCTCAATGAGCAGTTCTTC
many	TRBD2	TRBV7-9	TRBJ2-1	15	CASTLLAGGPVEQFF	TGTGCCAGCACCCTCCTAGCGGGAGGGCCTGTTGAGCAGTTCTTC
many	TRBD2	TRBV5-1	TRBJ2-1	16	CASSKVLAVEGDEQFF	TGCGCCAGCTCCAAAGTACTAGCGGTCGAAGGGGATGAGCAGTTCTTC
many	.	TRBV29-1	TRBJ2-5	13	CSVALRAGETQYF	TGCAGCGTTGCTCTCAGGGCGGGAGAGACCCAGTACTTC
.	TRBD2	TRBV13	TRBJ2-1	16	CASSSLAGEWGGEQFF	TGTGCCAGCAGCTCCCTGGCGGGAGAGTGGGGTGGTGAGCAGTTCTTC
many	.	TRBV6-6	TRBJ2-2	14	CASSYEIGNGELFF	TGTGCCAGCAGTTACGAGATCGGGAACGGGGAGCTGTTTTTT
many	TRBD1	TRBV9	TRBJ2-3	16	CASSVPQDRGTDTQYF	TGTGCCAGCAGTGTCCCCCAGGACAGGGGCACAGATACGCAGTATTTT
many	.	TRBV10-3	TRBJ1-2	13	CAISVGGDYGYTF	TGTGCCATCAGTGTCGGGGGCGACTATGGCTACACCTTC
many	TRBD2	TRBV12-3/TRBV12-4	TRBJ2-7	16	CASSPFGSGSSYEQYF	TGTGCCAGCAGCCCCTTTGGTAGCGGGAGTTCGTACGAGCAGTACTTC
few	.	TRBV11-3	TRBJ1-1	10	CASSLPRAFF	TGTGCCAGCAGCCTACCGAGAGCTTTCTTT
few	.	TRBV29-1	TRBJ1-3	14	CSVDGQQAGNTIYF	TGCAGCGTTGATGGTCAACAAGCTGGAAACACCATATATTTT
.	.	TRBV20-1	TRBJ2-7	14	CSARDRTHSYEQYF	TGCAGTGCTAGAGATAGGACCCATTCCTACGAGCAGTACTTC
.	.	TRBV18	TRBJ1-1	16	CASSPTQGVQNTEAFF	TGTGCCAGCTCACCAACGCAGGGAGTACAGAACACTGAAGCTTTCTTT
many	.	TRBV2	TRBJ1-4	14	CASRPGGANEKLFF	TGTGCCAGCAGACCAGGCGGCGCGAATGAAAAACTGTTTTTT
many	.	TRBV28	TRBJ1-1	13	CASTLPTLAEAFF	TGTGCCAGCACTTTGCCAACTCTAGCAGAAGCTTTCTTT
many	.	TRBV29-1	TRBJ2-3	12	CSASADTDTQYF	TGCAGCGCCTCCGCTGACACAGATACGCAGTATTTT
many	.	TRBV12-3/TRBV12-4	TRBJ2-5	12	CASSAVQETQYF	TGTGCCAGCAGTGCGGTTCAAGAGACCCAGTACTTC
many	.	TRBV19	TRBJ2-4	13	CASSILGRNIQYF	TGTGCCAGTAGTATATTAGGGAGGAACATTCAGTACTTC
many	TRBD2	TRBV6-5	TRBJ2-5	16	CASSRGGAGAGETQYF	TGTGCCAGCAGCCGAGGAGGGGCGGGAGCGGGAGAGACCCAGTACTTC
many	.	TRBV7-2	TRBJ1-1	13	CASSPKELTEAFF	TGTGCCAGCAGCCCAAAAGAGTTGACTGAAGCTTTCTTT
many	TRBD1	TRBV4-3	TRBJ2-1	15	CASSQTGTAINEQFF	TGCGCCAGCAGCCAAACCGGGACAGCAATCAATGAGCAGTTCTTC
many	.	TRBV6-1	TRBJ1-6	12	CASSTTGLPLHF	TGTGCCAGCAGTACTACAGGGTTACCCCTCCACTTT
few	.	TRBV14	TRBJ2-3	13	CASSLTNTDTQYF	TGTGCCAGCAGCCTTACGAACACAGATACGCAGTATTTT